The 7 T cell receptor beta chains presented below share a single source sample, sequenced in a study of blood T cell repertoires in COVID-19 (dated by TCRdb to 2019 to 2021). Library generation was performed with the immunoSEQ multiplex PCR assay. This immuneACCESS table, as held by TCRdb, lists in-frame sequences with V and J called but not all clones. Of the missing ones, under half trace to an unresolved V gene in checked studies; the others have no known cause. Present in this sample are around 260,000 clones, 88% of which were seen just once. Jointly, the top ten make up about 9.4% of the sample. Sequencing input: peripheral blood. The receptor source for this set is a woman in her sixties or seventies with COVID-19, enrolled during active disease.

The chain has TRBV21-1 and TRBJ2-2; the DNA was not compared with TRBD1, the D call given in the table. TRBV21-1 is labeled a pseudogene. The CDR3 covers 16 residues. As DNA, the CDR3 is TGTGCCAGCAGCAAAAAAATTCAGGGTGATACCGGGGAGCTGTTTTTT. Translated: CASSKKIQGDTGELFF.

The V and J genes are TRBV29-1 and TRBJ2-2, with 9 bases matching TRBD1. The junction had 3 bases not matched to a gene; V was cut back by 7 bases and J by 0 bases. CDR1 is SQVTM and CDR2 is ANQGSEA in the germline V gene. CDR3 length: 14 amino acids. The CDR3 DNA sequence: TGCAGCGCCGGACAGGGGACGAACACCGGGGAGCTGTTTTTT. Translation gives CSAGQGTNTGELFF.

V gene TRBV7-8 combines with J gene TRBJ2-5; D gene ambiguous. This CDR3 has 15 amino acids. The germline V and J ends were trimmed by 1 base and 3 bases, with 12 bases remaining between them. Germline CDR1 SGHVS, CDR2 FQNEAQ. The CDR3 DNA is TGTGCCAGCAGCTTAGAGTATCAGGCAGAAGAGACCCAGTACTTC. This codes for CASSLEYQAEETQYF.

V is TRBV19 and J is TRBJ2-1; 7 nucleotides agree with TRBD1. The CDR3 extends over 15 amino acids. Germline loops: CDR1 LNHDA, CDR2 SQIVND (reference sequence). V gave up 5 bases and J gave up 7 bases; unmatched junction bases: 11. The CDR3 loop reads CASSPRQGSENEQFF. The CDR3 region has the DNA TGTGCCAGTAGTCCCAGACAGGGATCGGAGAATGAGCAGTTCTTC.

This clone has just a few counts. V is TRBV28 and J is TRBJ2-2, with 11 bases matching TRBD2. The V segment lost 4 bases and the J segment 7 bases; nucleotides outside the gene matches: 11. Germline V CDR1 and CDR2: MDHEN, SYDVKM. The CDR3 length is 17 residues. CDR3 protein: CASSSIAGGPFGGELFF. The CDR3 bases are TGTGCCAGCAGTTCCATAGCGGGAGGGCCGTTTGGCGGGGAGCTGTTTTTT.

The chain uses TRBV28 and TRBJ1-2; D is undetermined. In germline, CDR1 is MDHEN, CDR2 SYDVKM. The V end lost 1 base, the J end lost 6 bases, and 12 bases lay between the germline ends. The CDR3 extends over 14 amino acids. The CDR3 is CASSLLQSRHGYTF. The CDR3 DNA sequence: TGTGCCAGCAGTTTATTACAGAGCCGGCATGGCTACACCTTC.

J is TRBJ2-7 and V is TRBV7-2, with D tentatively TRBD1 (6 bases). The CDR3 is 15 residues long. Looked up from germline, CDR1 is SGHTA and CDR2 is FQGNSA. V was cut by 1 base and J by 2 bases, with 12 bases left in between. CDR3 DNA: TGTGCCAGCAGCTTAGGGGGGCGGGCTACCTACGAGCAGTACTTC. Encoded protein: CASSLGGRATYEQYF.